This passage covers 18 T cell receptor beta chains from one sample sequenced in a study of blood T cell repertoires in COVID-19. Sequencing used immunoSEQ multiplex PCR; TCRdb keeps in-frame clones, though not all of them. In the table there are about 41,000 clones, 81% of which are singletons. The sequenced material came from peripheral blood. These receptors originate from a man aged 40-50 years with active or convalescent COVID-19.

The genes are TRBV27 and TRBJ2-1; 7 bases map to TRBD1. Germline lookup yields CDR1 MNHEY and CDR2 SMNVEV (reference sequence). V lost 5 bases to trimming and J lost 6 bases; unmatched junction nucleotides: 13. The CDR3 sequence is 16 residues long. CDR3 region: CASSPLGTAGFNEQFF. The CDR3 DNA is TGTGCCAGCAGTCCGCTCGGGACAGCAGGGTTCAATGAGCAGTTCTTC.

The chain has TRBV5-4 and TRBJ2-1, with a tentative D call TRBD2 (5 bases). The CDR3 contains 13 residues. Germline lookup yields CDR1 SGHNT and CDR2 YYREEE (reference sequence). The ends were cut back, 4 bases at V and 7 bases at J, with 12 bases in the middle. The CDR3 reads CASSVLTGNEQFF. The CDR3 bases are TGTGCCAGCAGCGTCCTGACGGGAAATGAGCAGTTCTTC.

The chain couples TRBV10-1 to TRBJ2-3; 12 nucleotides align to TRBD2. The V gene end was trimmed by 4 bases and the J gene end by 3 bases; junction bases not matched to a gene: 5. The CDR3 covers 16 residues. Germline assignment: CDR1 WNHNN and CDR2 SYGVQD (reference sequence). CDR3 DNA: TGCGCCAGCAGTGGGGGACTAGCGGGCGAAACAGATACGCAGTATTTT. Translation gives CASSGGLAGETDTQYF.

V gene TRBV30 combines with J gene TRBJ1-6, with 7 bases lining up with TRBD1. The CDR3 has 13 residues. After removal of 4 bases from V and 6 bases from J, the junction contained 3 bases not matched to a gene. CDR1 is GTSNPN and CDR2 is SVGIG in the germline V gene (reference sequence). The CDR3 sequence: CAWNGQANSPLHF. The CDR3 nucleotides read TGTGCCTGGAACGGACAGGCTAATTCACCCCTCCACTTT.

J is TRBJ1-1 and V is TRBV14, with D perhaps matching TRBD1 (5 bases). Germline V gene data show CDR1 as SGHDN and CDR2 as FVKESK. Trimming removed 4 bases at V and 5 bases at J, with 20 bases between. The length of the CDR3 is 16 residues. CDR3 in DNA: TGTGCCAGCAGCCGCATGGCAGGGTCGGCGTGGACTGAAGCTTTCTTT. Translation gives CASSRMAGSAWTEAFF.

The V call is TRBV7-3, the J call TRBJ2-7; TRBD1 matches at 7 bases. Germline V gives CDR1 SGHTA, CDR2 FQGTGA. J gave up 4 bases and V 5 bases, and 8 bases lay outside the gene matches. CDR3 length: 14 residues. CDR3 residues: CASSPGTEFYEQYF. The CDR3 DNA reads TGTGCCAGCAGCCCCGGGACAGAATTTTACGAGCAGTACTTC.

The V call is TRBV19, the J call TRBJ1-2; 9 nucleotides agree with TRBD1. Germline CDR1 LNHDA, CDR2 SQIVND (reference sequence). This CDR3 is built from 17 residues. V dropped 5 bases and J dropped 3; count of bases not matched to a gene: 13. The CDR3 coding sequence is TGTGCCAGTAGTCCCGTCCCGGGACAGGGTTCAGACTATGGCTACACCTTC. Its protein product is CASSPVPGQGSDYGYTF.

The genes are TRBV5-5 and TRBJ2-5; 12 nucleotides line up with TRBD1. The V and J ends lost 3 bases and 4 bases, in that order; junction bases with no gene match: 4. This CDR3 is built from 15 residues. CDR1 SGHKS and CDR2 YYEKEE come from the germline V gene (reference sequence). CDR3 sequence (DNA): TGTGCCAGCAGCTCCGGGACAGGGGGCCGAGAGACCCAGTACTTC. Its protein product is CASSSGTGGRETQYF. The variable domain in full, with the rest retrieved from reference TRBV5-5 and TRBJ2-5, is DAGVTQSPTHLIKTRGQQVTLRCSPISGHKSVSWYQQVLGQGPQFIFQYYEKEERGRGNFPDRFSARQFPNYSSELNVNALLLGDSALYLCASSSGTGGRETQYFGPGTRLLVL.

This clone turned up a few times. The chain has TRBV20-1 and TRBJ2-7; 7 nucleotides line up with TRBD2. This CDR3 comprises 11 residues. J lost 5 bases, V lost 7 bases, and 5 bases had no gene match. The germline gives CDR1 DFQATT, CDR2 SNEGSKA (reference sequence). This CDR3 reads CSVASGHEQYF. CDR3 sequence (DNA): TGCAGTGTTGCTAGCGGCCACGAGCAGTACTTC.

The CDR3 is CASSLTQGIGYTF. For the CDR3, the DNA is TGTGCCAGCAGCTTAACTCAGGGGATAGGCTACACCTTC. The chain links TRBV11-3 to TRBJ1-2; TRBD1 might be the D (6 bases). This CDR3 contains 13 residues. The germline CDR1 and CDR2 sequences are SGHNT and YENEEA. Trimming removed 2 bases from V and 8 bases from J, with 12 bases in between.

This clone appeared a single time. V and J are TRBV9 and TRBJ2-2, with TRBD1 identical over 9 bases. V shed 4 bases and J 6 bases; nucleotides not matched to a gene: 7. The germline CDR1 and CDR2 sequences are SGDLS and YYNGEE. CDR3 length equals 15 residues. The CDR3 bases are TGTGCCAGCAGCCCGAGGACAGGGGTGTCCGGGGAGCTGTTTTTT. Its translation: CASSPRTGVSGELFF.

This chain links TRBV11-2 with TRBJ1-1; weak D call: TRBD1 (6 bases). The germline V and J ends were trimmed by 1 base and 5 bases, with 14 bases remaining between them. The CDR3 spans 15 residues. Germline V gene lookup returns CDR1 SGHAT and CDR2 FQNNGV. Written as DNA, the CDR3 is TGTGCCAGCAGCTTAGGCTCAGGGGTGGGGACTGAAGCTTTCTTT. This codes for CASSLGSGVGTEAFF. Using reference TRBV11-2 and TRBJ1-1 for the parts outside the CDR3, the full variable domain is EAGVAQSPRYKIIEKRQSVAFWCNPISGHATLYWYQQILGQGPKLLIQFQNNGVVDDSQLPKDRFSAERLKGVDSTLKIQPAKLEDSAVYLCASSLGSGVGTEAFFGQGTRLTVV.

This chain's CDR3 is CASSLDLPLAGVETQYF. The DNA for the CDR3 is TGTGCCAGCAGCTTAGATCTGCCGCTAGCGGGGGTTGAGACCCAGTACTTC. The chain uses TRBV11-2 and TRBJ2-5; the match to TRBD2 covers 10 bases. With V trimmed by 0 bases and J by 5 bases, 9 bases remained unmatched. The CDR3 extends over 17 amino acids. Per the germline V gene, CDR1 is SGHAT and CDR2 is FQNNGV. Full variable domain (outside the CDR3, taken from reference TRBV11-2 and TRBJ2-5): EAGVAQSPRYKIIEKRQSVAFWCNPISGHATLYWYQQILGQGPKLLIQFQNNGVVDDSQLPKDRFSAERLKGVDSTLKIQPAKLEDSAVYLCASSLDLPLAGVETQYFGPGTRLLVL.

The rearrangement links TRBV2 to TRBJ2-4; D ambiguous. The CDR3 sequence is 15 residues long. In germline, CDR1 is SNHLY, CDR2 FYNNEI. With 4 bases removed from V and 0 bases from J, the gap between germline ends came to 10 bases. The CDR3 nucleotides read TGTGCCAGCAGTGGTGGCGGCCTAGCCAAAAACATTCAGTACTTC. It translates to CASSGGGLAKNIQYF.

J is TRBJ1-3 and V is TRBV6-1; no clear D. This CDR3 is built from 15 residues. CDR1 and CDR2 (germline): MNHNS, SASEGT. V lost 0 bases and J lost 3, with 9 bases in between. CDR3 coding DNA: TGTGCCAGCAGTGAAGCGAACGCCGGTGGAAACACCATATATTTT. It is translated as CASSEANAGGNTIYF.

This sequence joins TRBV11-3 and TRBJ2-1; weak D call: TRBD1 (5 bases). CDR3 length: 14 residues. In germline, CDR1 is SGHNT, CDR2 YENEEA. Trimming pared 5 bases from V and 2 bases from J, leaving 10 bases between. CDR3 in DNA: TGTGCCAGCAGCCCCCAGGACACCTACAATGAGCAGTTCTTC. This codes for CASSPQDTYNEQFF.

The gene calls are TRBV18 and TRBJ1-2; 7 bases map to TRBD1. Unmatched junction bases numbered 3, after V lost 5 bases and J lost 3 bases. The germline V gene encodes CDR1 KGHSH and CDR2 LQKENI. The CDR3 is 13 residues long. The CDR3 DNA sequence: TGTGCCAGCTCAGACCAGGGGGACTATGGCTACACCTTC. Translation: CASSDQGDYGYTF.

This CDR3 reads CASRGQGRDEQYF. CDR3 nucleotides: TGTGCCAGCAGGGGACAGGGAAGGGACGAGCAGTACTTC. This rearrangement joins TRBV28 to TRBJ2-7, with 9 nucleotides matching TRBD1. CDR1 and CDR2 (germline): MDHEN, SYDVKM. The CDR3 has 13 residues. V gave up 6 bases and J gave up 5 bases; unmatched junction bases: 5.